The 10 T cell receptor beta chains presented below share a single source sample, sequenced in a study of lymphopenia after photon versus proton radiotherapy. The method was immunoSEQ multiplex PCR; TCRdb's version includes in-frame clones alone and lacks a portion of them. The sample has more than 30,000 clones, 89% seen once. The specimen was peripheral blood, collected from a patient treated with proton-based radiotherapy. The origin of the receptors is a woman between 65 and 79 years old with pancreatic cancer. Some clones in this sample may be carry-over from other donors' samples.

V gene TRBV15 combines with J gene TRBJ1-1, with TRBD1 matching 8 bases. Trimming took 8 bases from V and 0 from J; bases not matched to a gene: 2. Germline-derived CDR1 and CDR2 are LNHNV and YYDKDF (reference sequence). The CDR3 runs to 13 residues. CDR3 in DNA: TGTGCCACCTCACAGGGGGTGAACACTGAAGCTTTCTTT. The encoded protein is CATSQGVNTEAFF.

This chain joins TRBV28 and TRBJ1-5, with D possibly being TRBD1 (6 bases). The V end was cut by 6 bases, the J end by 9 bases, with 15 bases between. The CDR3 has 13 residues. Germline CDR1 reads MDHEN; CDR2 reads SYDVKM. As DNA, the CDR3 is TGTGCCAGCAGGGAGCGGACAGTTCGGCCCCAGCATTTT. Translated, it gives CASRERTVRPQHF.

The chain joins TRBV6-5 to TRBJ2-7; the D call may be TRBD1 or TRBD2 (5 bases each). The CDR3 length is 16 residues. Germline V gene data show CDR1 as MNHEY and CDR2 as SVGAGI. V was pared by 0 bases and J by 0 bases, with 12 bases between. The DNA for the CDR3 is TGTGCCAGCAGTTACTCTGGGACGCTGAGCTCCTACGAGCAGTACTTC. It is translated as CASSYSGTLSSYEQYF.

The chain uses TRBV2 and TRBJ2-1; 8 bases align to TRBD1. With 2 bases clipped from V and 6 bases from J, the junction kept 6 bases outside the gene matches. Germline V lookup: CDR1 SNHLY, CDR2 FYNNEI. The CDR3 has 15 amino acids. The DNA for the CDR3 is TGTGCCAGCAGTGAAAGTAGGACAGGGTCCAATGAGCAGTTCTTC. It yields the protein CASSESRTGSNEQFF.

V usage is TRBV14 and J usage is TRBJ2-1; TRBD1 matches 9 bases. The CDR3 length is 14 residues. Germline V gene data show CDR1 as SGHDN and CDR2 as FVKESK. The V segment lost 4 bases and the J segment 9 bases; nucleotides outside the gene matches: 7. The chain's CDR3 is CASSPINRGREQFF. DNA of the CDR3: TGTGCCAGCAGCCCGATAAACAGGGGGCGTGAGCAGTTCTTC.

In DNA, the CDR3 is TGTGCCAGCAGTTTCGAAGGGACAGGGGGTAGGGAGCAGTACTTC. This sequence encodes CASSFEGTGGREQYF. The chain joins TRBV28 to TRBJ2-7, with 11 bases identical to TRBD1. Germline CDR1 reads MDHEN; CDR2 reads SYDVKM. V gave up 3 bases and J gave up 7 bases; unmatched junction bases: 8. The CDR3 runs to 15 residues.

The chain recombines TRBV7-9 with TRBJ1-1; 9 bases map to TRBD1. Trimming took 4 bases from V and 5 from J; bases not matched to a gene: 11. Germline V gene data show CDR1 as SEHNR and CDR2 as FQNEAQ (reference sequence). This CDR3 has 16 residues. The CDR3 reads CASSSPLFDRGTEAFF. The CDR3 region has the DNA TGTGCCAGCAGCTCCCCTTTATTTGACAGGGGGACTGAAGCTTTCTTT. Using reference TRBV7-9 and TRBJ1-1 for the parts outside the CDR3, the full variable domain is DTGVSQNPRHKITKRGQNVTFRCDPISEHNRLYWYRQTLGQGPEFLTYFQNEAQLEKSRLLSDRFSAERPKGSFSTLEIQRTEQGDSAMYLCASSSPLFDRGTEAFFGQGTRLTVV.

This rearrangement joins TRBV19 to TRBJ2-3; no firm D call. Trimming left V 3 bases short and J 0 bases short, with 7 bases between. Germline loops: CDR1 LNHDA, CDR2 SQIVND (reference sequence). CDR3 length: 14 residues. The CDR3 region has the DNA TGTGCCAGTAGTATTAGGCCCAGCACAGATACGCAGTATTTT. Encoded protein: CASSIRPSTDTQYF.

Note on this clone: An end of the junction differs from the germline gene, which may be a read error. This sequence joins TRBV28 and TRBJ2-7, with TRBD2 matching over 7 bases. CDR3 length: 15 amino acids. Germline loops: CDR1 MDHEN, CDR2 SYDVKM. This chain's CDR3 is CASSLFRLELARVDF. CDR3 DNA: TGTGCCAGCAGTTTATTTAGGCTTGAACTAGCGAGGGTGGACTTC.

The CDR3 loop reads CASSVAPTGVGTEAFF. CDR3 bases: TGTGCCAGCAGCGTCGCGCCGACAGGGGTTGGGACTGAAGCTTTCTTT. The V call is TRBV9, the J call TRBJ1-1; TRBD1 matches 8 bases. The CDR3 has 16 amino acids. Germline CDR1 and CDR2: SGDLS and YYNGEE. Trimming took 2 bases from V and 5 from J; bases not matched to a gene: 11.